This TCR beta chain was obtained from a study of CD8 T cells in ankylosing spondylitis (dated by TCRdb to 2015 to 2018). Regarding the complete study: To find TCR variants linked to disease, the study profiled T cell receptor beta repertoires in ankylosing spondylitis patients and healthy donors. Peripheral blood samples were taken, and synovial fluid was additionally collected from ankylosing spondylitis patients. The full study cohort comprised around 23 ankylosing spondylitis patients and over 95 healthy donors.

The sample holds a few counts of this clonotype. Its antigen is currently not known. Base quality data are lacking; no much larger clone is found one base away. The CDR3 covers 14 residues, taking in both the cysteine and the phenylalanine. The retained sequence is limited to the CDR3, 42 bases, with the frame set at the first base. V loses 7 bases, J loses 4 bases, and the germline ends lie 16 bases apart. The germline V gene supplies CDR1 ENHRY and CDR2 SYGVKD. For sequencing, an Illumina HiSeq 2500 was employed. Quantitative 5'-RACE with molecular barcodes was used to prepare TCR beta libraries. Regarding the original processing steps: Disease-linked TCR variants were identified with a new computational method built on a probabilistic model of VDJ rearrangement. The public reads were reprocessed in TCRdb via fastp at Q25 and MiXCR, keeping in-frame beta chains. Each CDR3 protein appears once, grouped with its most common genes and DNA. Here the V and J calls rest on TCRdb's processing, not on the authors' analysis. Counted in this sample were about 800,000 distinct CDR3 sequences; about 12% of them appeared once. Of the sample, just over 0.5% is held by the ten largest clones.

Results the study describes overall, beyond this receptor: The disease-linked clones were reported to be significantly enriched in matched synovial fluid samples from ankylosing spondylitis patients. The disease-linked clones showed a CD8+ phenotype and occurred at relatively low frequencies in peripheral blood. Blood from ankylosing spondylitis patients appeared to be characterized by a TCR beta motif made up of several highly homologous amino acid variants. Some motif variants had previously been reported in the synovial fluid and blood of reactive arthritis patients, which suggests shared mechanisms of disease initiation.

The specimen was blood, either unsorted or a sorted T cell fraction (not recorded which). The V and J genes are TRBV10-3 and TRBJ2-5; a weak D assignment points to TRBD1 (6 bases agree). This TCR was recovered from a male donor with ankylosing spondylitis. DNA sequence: TGTGCCATCAATAAACAGGGCCGCGCAGAGACCCAGTACTTC. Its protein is CAINKQGRAETQYF.